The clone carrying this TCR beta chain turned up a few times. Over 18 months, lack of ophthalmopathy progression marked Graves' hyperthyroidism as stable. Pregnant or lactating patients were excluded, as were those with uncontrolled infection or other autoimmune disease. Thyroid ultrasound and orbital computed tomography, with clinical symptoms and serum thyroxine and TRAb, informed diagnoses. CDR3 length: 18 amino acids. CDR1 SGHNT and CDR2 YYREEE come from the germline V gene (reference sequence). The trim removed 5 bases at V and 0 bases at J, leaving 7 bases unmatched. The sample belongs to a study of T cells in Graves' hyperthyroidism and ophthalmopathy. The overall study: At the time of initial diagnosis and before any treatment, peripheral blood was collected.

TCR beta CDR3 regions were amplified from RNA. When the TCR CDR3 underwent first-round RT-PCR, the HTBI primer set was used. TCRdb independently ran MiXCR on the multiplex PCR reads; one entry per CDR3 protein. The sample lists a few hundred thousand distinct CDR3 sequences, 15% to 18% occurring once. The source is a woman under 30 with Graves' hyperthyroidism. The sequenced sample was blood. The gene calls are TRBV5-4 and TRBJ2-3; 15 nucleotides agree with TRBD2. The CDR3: CASRKGLAGGPSTDTQYF. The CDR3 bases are TGTGCCAGCAGGAAGGGACTAGCGGGAGGACCTAGCACAGATACGCAGTATTTT.